This T cell receptor (beta chain) is from a study of blood T cells in healthy people across ages. Per individual sample, total RNA of at least 5.5 micrograms was extracted. Sample-barcoded 5' priming and a J-beta primer mix drove a second PCR of roughly 7 to 11 cycles. TCRdb reprocessed the 5' RACE reads with MiXCR, giving one entry per CDR3 protein. The sample has over 1,500,000 distinct CDR3 sequences; about 50% are singletons. Germline-derived CDR1 and CDR2 are SGHTA and FQGNSA. This CDR3 is 14 amino acids long. The rearrangement links TRBV7-2 to TRBJ2-1; either TRBD1 or TRBD2 may supply D (5 bases each). The J call may be mistaken, given a closer DNA end match to TRBJ2-7. The TCR comes from a woman in her thirties or forties in good health. Input material: blood. CDR3: CASSSPGRYNEQYF. CDR3 DNA: TGTGCCAGCAGCTCGCCGGGACGGTACAATGAGCAGTACTTC.